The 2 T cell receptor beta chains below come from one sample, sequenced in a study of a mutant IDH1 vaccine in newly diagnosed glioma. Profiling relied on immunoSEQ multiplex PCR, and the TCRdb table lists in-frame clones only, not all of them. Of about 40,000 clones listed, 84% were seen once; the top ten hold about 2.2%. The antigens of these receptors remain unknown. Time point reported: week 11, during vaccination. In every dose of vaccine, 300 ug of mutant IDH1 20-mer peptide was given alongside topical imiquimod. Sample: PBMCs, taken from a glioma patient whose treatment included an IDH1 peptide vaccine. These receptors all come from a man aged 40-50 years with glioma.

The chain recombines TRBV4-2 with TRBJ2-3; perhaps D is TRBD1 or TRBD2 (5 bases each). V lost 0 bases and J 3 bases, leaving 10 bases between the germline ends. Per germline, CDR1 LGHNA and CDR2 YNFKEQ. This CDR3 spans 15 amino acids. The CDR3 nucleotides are TGTGCCAGCAGCCAAGATGGGGGAGTTACAGATACGCAGTATTTT. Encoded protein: CASSQDGGVTDTQYF.

CDR3 sequence reads: CASSQTGYQPQHF. The DNA of the CDR3 is TGTGCCAGCAGCCAGACAGGGTATCAGCCCCAGCATTTT. The J gene is TRBJ1-5, the V gene TRBV7-9; TRBD1 aligns across 7 bases. Germline V gene data show CDR1 as SEHNR and CDR2 as FQNEAQ (reference sequence). V lost 5 bases, J lost 5 bases, and 3 bases stayed unmatched. This CDR3 has 13 residues.